The rows below give T cell receptor beta chains drawn from one sample of a study of cytomegalovirus exposure and HLA in healthy donors. Some clones are missing from TCRdb's copy, which holds only in-frame ones; the method was immunoSEQ multiplex PCR. The table shows 180,000 or so clones, with about 69% occurring only once. Sequenced input: PBMCs. The receptors originated from a human donor in good health. Each CDR3 is given with its conserved first and last residue. Each record gives: clone size, V gene, D gene, J gene, CDR3 protein, CDR3 DNA. A D gene is named only where the DNA matches it firmly. Rows give clone size only sometimes, using once, few, many, or a class for an expanded clone.

>few|TRBV5-5|.|TRBJ2-3
CASSFEGTSTDTQYF
TGTGCCAGCAGCTTCGAGGGCACTAGCACAGATACGCAGTATTTT
>.|TRBV4-3|TRBD2|TRBJ2-3
CASSQDHASGRNTQYF
TGCGCCAGCAGCCAAGATCACGCTAGCGGGAGGAATACGCAGTATTTT
>.|TRBV7-9|TRBD2|TRBJ2-7
CASSQGGSGGSYEQYF
TGTGCCAGCAGCCAGGGAGGGAGCGGGGGCTCCTACGAGCAGTACTTC
>.|TRBV5-1|TRBD2|TRBJ2-3
CASSLAPVAGGVADTQYF
TGCGCCAGCAGCTTGGCCCCGGTAGCCGGGGGGGTCGCAGATACGCAGTATTTT
>few|TRBV4-1|.|TRBJ2-7
CASSQGFSYEQYF
TGCGCCAGCAGCCAAGGTTTCAGCTACGAGCAGTACTTC
>.|TRBV6-1|TRBD1|TRBJ2-2
CASSGGTENTGELFF
TGTGCCAGCAGTGGGGGGACAGAAAACACCGGGGAGCTGTTTTTT
>.|TRBV7-9|TRBD2|TRBJ2-5
CASSLGGLEQTQYF
TGTGCCAGCAGCTTAGGCGGACTAGAACAGACCCAGTACTTC
>.|TRBV4-1|TRBD2|TRBJ2-7
CASRPGTSSDEQYF
TGCGCCAGCAGACCCGGGACTAGCAGCGACGAGCAGTACTTC
>.|TRBV7-9|.|TRBJ1-4
CASSPGKKLFF
TGTGCCAGCAGCCCAGGGAAAAAACTGTTTTTT
>.|TRBV5-1|TRBD1|TRBJ1-1
CASSLEFRATGGTEAFF
TGCGCCAGCAGCCTCGAATTTCGGGCGACAGGGGGCACTGAAGCTTTCTTT
>.|TRBV7-3|TRBD1|TRBJ1-2
CASSPTRTGHGYTF
TGTGCCAGCAGCCCTACTAGGACAGGGCATGGCTACACCTTC
>few|TRBV28|TRBD1|TRBJ1-5
CASSFTGDGFYQPQHF
TGTGCCAGCAGTTTTACAGGGGATGGGTTTTATCAGCCCCAGCATTTT
>few|TRBV7-8|.|TRBJ1-1
CASSPYQQGNTEAFF
TGTGCCAGCAGCCCATACCAACAGGGGAACACTGAAGCTTTCTTT
>few|TRBV18|TRBD1|TRBJ1-5
CASSSQGDGQPQHF
TGTGCCAGCTCAAGTCAGGGGGACGGTCAGCCCCAGCATTTT
>.|TRBV5-1|.|TRBJ2-6
CASSLPGSGANVLTF
TGCGCCAGCAGCTTGCCAGGGTCTGGGGCCAACGTCCTGACTTTC
>.|TRBV6-4|.|TRBJ1-3
CASSNRDITHSGNTIYF
TGTGCCAGCAGTAACCGGGACATCACTCACTCTGGAAACACCATATATTTT
>.|TRBV30|.|TRBJ1-2
CAWSVGDYGYTF
TGTGCCTGGAGTGTAGGGGACTATGGCTACACCTTC
>.|TRBV2|TRBD2|TRBJ2-1
CASSALAGGYEQFF
TGTGCCAGCAGTGCGCTAGCGGGGGGGTATGAGCAGTTCTTC
>.|TRBV7-3|TRBD1|TRBJ1-2
CASSFGQGDTSFYGYTF
TGTGCCAGCAGCTTTGGACAGGGGGATACCAGTTTCTATGGCTACACCTTC
>.|TRBV5-1|.|TRBJ2-7
CASSPGQFYEQYF
TGCGCCAGCAGCCCAGGCCAGTTCTACGAGCAGTACTTC
>once|TRBV2|.|TRBJ2-5
CASTRQRETQYF
TGTGCCAGCACCAGACAGAGAGAGACCCAGTACTTC
>.|TRBV6-5|.|TRBJ2-7
CASSYSSGASYEQYF
TGTGCCAGCAGTTACTCCTCTGGAGCTTCCTACGAGCAGTACTTC
>few|TRBV29-1|TRBD1|TRBJ1-1
CSGGTAYNTEAFF
TGCAGCGGAGGGACAGCTTACAACACTGAAGCTTTCTTT